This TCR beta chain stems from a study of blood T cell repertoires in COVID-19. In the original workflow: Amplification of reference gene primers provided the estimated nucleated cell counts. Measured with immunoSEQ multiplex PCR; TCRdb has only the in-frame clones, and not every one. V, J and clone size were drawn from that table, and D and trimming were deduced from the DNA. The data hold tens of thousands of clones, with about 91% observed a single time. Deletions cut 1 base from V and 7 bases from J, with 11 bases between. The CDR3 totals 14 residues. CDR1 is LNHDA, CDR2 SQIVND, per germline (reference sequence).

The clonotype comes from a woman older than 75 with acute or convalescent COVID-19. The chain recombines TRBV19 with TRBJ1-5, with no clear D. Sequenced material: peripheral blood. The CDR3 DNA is TGTGCCAGTAGTATAGTGCCAGCCAGGCAGCCCCAGCATTTT. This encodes CASSIVPARQPQHF.